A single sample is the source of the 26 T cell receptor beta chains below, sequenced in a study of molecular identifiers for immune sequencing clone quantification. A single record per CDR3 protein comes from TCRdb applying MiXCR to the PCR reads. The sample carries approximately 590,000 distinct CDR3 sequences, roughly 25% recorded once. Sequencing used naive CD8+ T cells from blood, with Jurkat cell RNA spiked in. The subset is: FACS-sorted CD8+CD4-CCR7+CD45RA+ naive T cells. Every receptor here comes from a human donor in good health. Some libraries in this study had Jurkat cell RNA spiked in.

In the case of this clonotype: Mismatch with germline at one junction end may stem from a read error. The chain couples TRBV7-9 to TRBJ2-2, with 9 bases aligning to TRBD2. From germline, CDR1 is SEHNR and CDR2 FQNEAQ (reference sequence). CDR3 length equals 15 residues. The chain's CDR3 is CASGLAGANTGELFF. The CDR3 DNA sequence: TGTGCCAGCGGCTTAGCGGGGGCCAACACCGGGGAGCTGTTTTTT.

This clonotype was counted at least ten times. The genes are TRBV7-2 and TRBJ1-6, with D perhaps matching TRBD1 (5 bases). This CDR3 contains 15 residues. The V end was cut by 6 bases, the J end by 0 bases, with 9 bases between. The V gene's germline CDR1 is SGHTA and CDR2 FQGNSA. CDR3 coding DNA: TGTGCCAGCAGTCCAGGGCTCTCCTATAATTCACCCCTCCACTTT. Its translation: CASSPGLSYNSPLHF.

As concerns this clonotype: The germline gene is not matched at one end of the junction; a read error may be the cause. Here the CDR3 DNA reads TGTGCCAGTAGTATTGACTTGTACCATGAGACCCAGTACTTC. It translates to CASSIDLYHETQYF. The rearrangement links TRBV19 to TRBJ2-5; D is unresolved. CDR1 and CDR2 from the germline V gene are LNHDA and SQIVND (reference sequence). CDR3 length: 14 amino acids.

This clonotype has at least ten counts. Written as DNA, the CDR3 is TGTGCCAGCAGTCCCCGGGATACCGGGCCCCAGTACTTC. Translated, it gives CASSPRDTGPQYF. The V gene is TRBV28, the J gene TRBJ2-5; perhaps TRBD2 as D (5 bases). The germline V gene encodes CDR1 MDHEN and CDR2 SYDVKM. Deletions cut 5 bases from V and 9 bases from J, with 16 bases between. This CDR3 is 13 amino acids long. The whole variable domain, filled in from reference TRBV28 and TRBJ2-5, reads DVKVTQSSRYLVKRTGEKVFLECVQDMDHENMFWYRQDPGLGLRLIYFSYDVKMKEKGDIPEGYSVSREKKERFSLILESASTNQTSMYLCASSPRDTGPQYFGPGTRLLVL.

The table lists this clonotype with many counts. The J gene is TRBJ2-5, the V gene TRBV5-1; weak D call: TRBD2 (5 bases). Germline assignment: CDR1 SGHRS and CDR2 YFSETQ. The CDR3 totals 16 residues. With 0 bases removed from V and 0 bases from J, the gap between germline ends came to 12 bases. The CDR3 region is CASSLGSARYQETQYF. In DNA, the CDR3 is TGCGCCAGCAGCTTGGGTAGCGCCCGGTACCAAGAGACCCAGTACTTC. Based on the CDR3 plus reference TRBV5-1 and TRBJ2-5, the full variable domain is KAGVTQTPRYLIKTRGQQVTLSCSPISGHRSVSWYQQTPGQGLQFLFEYFSETQRNKGNFPGRFSGRQFSNSRSEMNVSTLELGDSALYLCASSLGSARYQETQYFGPGTRLLVL.

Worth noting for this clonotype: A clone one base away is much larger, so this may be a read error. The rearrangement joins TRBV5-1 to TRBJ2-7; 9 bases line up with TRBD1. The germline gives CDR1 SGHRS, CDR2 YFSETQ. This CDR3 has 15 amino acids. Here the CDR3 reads CASSSTGGDPYGQYF. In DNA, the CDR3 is TGCGCCAGCAGCTCGACAGGGGGTGATCCCTACGGGCAGTACTTC.

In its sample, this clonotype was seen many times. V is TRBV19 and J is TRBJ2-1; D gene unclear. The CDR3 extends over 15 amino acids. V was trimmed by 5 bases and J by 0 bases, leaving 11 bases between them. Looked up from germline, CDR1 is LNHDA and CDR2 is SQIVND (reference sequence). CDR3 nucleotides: TGTGCCAGTAGTCCCCAGGCCAACTCCTACAATGAGCAGTTCTTC. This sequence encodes CASSPQANSYNEQFF.

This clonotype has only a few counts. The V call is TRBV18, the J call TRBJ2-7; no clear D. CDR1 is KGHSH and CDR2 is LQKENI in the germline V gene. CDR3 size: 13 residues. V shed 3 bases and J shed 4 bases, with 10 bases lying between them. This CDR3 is CASSPSQPYEQYF. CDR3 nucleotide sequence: TGTGCCAGCTCACCTTCCCAGCCATACGAGCAGTACTTC.

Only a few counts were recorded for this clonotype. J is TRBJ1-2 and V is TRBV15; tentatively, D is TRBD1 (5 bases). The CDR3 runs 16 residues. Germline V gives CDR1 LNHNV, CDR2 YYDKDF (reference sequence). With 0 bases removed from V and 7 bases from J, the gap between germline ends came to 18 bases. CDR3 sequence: CATSREGTDAGIGYTF. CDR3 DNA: TGTGCCACCAGCAGAGAGGGGACTGACGCTGGAATTGGCTACACCTTC.

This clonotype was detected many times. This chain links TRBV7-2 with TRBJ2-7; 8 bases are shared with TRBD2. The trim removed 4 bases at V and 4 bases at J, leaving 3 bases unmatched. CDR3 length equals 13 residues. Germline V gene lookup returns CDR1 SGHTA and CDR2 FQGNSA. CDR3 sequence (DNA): TGTGCCAGCAGCTCGTCTAGCGGGTACGAGCAGTACTTC. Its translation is CASSSSSGYEQYF.

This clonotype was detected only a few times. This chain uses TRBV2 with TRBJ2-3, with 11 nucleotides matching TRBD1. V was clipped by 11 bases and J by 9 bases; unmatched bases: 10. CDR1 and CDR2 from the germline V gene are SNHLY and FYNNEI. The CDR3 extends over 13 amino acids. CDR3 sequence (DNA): TGTGCCTTAAGGGGACAGGGGGTTGAGACGCAGTATTTT. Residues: CALRGQGVETQYF. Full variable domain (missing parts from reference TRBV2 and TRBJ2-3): EPEVTQTPSHQVTQMGQEVILRCVPISNHLYFYWYRQILGQKVEFLVSFYNNEISEKSEIFDDQFSVERPDGSNFTLKIRSTKLEDSAMYFCALRGQGVETQYFGPGTRLTVL.

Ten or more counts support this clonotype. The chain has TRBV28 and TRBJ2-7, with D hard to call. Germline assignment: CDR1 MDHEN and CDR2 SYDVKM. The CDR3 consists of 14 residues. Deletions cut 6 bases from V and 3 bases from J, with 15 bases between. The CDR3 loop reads CASRTRGMGYEQYF. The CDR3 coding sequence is TGTGCCAGCAGAACCCGTGGGATGGGCTACGAGCAGTACTTC.

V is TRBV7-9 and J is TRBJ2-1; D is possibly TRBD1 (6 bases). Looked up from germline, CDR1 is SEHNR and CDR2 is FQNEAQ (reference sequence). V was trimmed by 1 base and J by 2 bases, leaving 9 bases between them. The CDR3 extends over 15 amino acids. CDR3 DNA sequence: TGTGCCAGCAGCTTAGTAGGGGACACCTACAATGAGCAGTTCTTC. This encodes CASSLVGDTYNEQFF.

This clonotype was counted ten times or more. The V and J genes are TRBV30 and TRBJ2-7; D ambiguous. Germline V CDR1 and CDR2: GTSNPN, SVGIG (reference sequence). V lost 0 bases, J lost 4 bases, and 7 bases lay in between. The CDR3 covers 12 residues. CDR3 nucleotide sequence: TGTGCCTGGAGTGTACACCCTTACGAGCAGTACTTC. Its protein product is CAWSVHPYEQYF. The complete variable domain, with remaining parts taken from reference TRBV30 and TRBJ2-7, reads SQTIHQWPATLVQPVGSPLSLECTVEGTSNPNLYWYRQAAGRGLQLLFYSVGIGQISSEVPQNLSASRPQDRQFILSSKKLLLSDSGFYLCAWSVHPYEQYFGPGTRLTVT.

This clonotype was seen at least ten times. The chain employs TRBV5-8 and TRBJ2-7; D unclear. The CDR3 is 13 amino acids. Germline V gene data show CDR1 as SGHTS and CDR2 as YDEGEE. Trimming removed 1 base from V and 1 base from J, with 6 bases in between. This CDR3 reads CASSLPQSYEQYF. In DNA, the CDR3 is TGTGCCAGCAGCTTGCCGCAGTCCTACGAGCAGTACTTC.

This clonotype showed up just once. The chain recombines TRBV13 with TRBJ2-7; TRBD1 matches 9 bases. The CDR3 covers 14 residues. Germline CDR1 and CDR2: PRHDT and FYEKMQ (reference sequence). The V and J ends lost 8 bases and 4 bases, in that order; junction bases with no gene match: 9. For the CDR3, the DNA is TGTGCCAGCGGCCCGGGACAGGGCCGGTACGAGCAGTACTTC. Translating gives CASGPGQGRYEQYF.

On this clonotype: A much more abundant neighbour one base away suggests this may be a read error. The CDR3 protein is CASSPSGAMKLCF. CDR3 coding DNA: TGTGCCAGCAGTCCTTCAGGAGCGATGAAGCTGTGTTTT. The chain joins TRBV27 to TRBJ2-2; D remains ambiguous. The CDR3 has 13 amino acids. Germline-derived CDR1 and CDR2 are MNHEY and SMNVEV (reference sequence).

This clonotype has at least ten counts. CDR3 in DNA: TGCGCCAGCAGCACCGGGACTAGCGGGGGGGGTCAAGAGACCCAGTACTTC. As protein: CASSTGTSGGGQETQYF. V is TRBV5-1 and J is TRBJ2-5, with 16 bases lining up with TRBD2. This CDR3 is built from 17 residues. CDR1 and CDR2 (germline): SGHRS, YFSETQ. The V segment lost 4 bases and the J segment 2 bases; nucleotides outside the gene matches: 5.

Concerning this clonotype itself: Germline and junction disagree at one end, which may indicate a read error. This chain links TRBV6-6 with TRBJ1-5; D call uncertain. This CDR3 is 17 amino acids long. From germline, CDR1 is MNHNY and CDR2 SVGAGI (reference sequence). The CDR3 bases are TGTGCCAGCAGTTACCCCGGTACCAAGGCTAGCAATCAGCTCCAGCATTTT. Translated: CASSYPGTKASNQLQHF.

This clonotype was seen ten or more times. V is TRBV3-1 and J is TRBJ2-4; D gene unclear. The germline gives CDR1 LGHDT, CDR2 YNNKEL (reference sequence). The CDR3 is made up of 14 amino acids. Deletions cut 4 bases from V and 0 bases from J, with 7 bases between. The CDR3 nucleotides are TGTGCCAGCAGCCCACTACTAGCCAAAAACATTCAGTACTTC. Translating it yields CASSPLLAKNIQYF.

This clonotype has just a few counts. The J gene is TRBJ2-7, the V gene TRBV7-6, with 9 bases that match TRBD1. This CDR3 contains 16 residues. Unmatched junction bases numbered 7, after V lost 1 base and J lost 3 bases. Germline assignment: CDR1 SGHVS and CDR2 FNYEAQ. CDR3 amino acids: CASSLGSGTGYYEQYF. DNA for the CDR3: TGTGCCAGCAGCTTAGGATCGGGGACAGGGTACTACGAGCAGTACTTC.

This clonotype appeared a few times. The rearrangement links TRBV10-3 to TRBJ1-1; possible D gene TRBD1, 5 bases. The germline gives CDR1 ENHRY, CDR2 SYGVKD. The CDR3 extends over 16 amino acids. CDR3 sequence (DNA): TGTGCGTGCGGACCCCTCCTCGAAAAGGGGTACACTGAAGCTTTCTTT. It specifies CACGPLLEKGYTEAFF.

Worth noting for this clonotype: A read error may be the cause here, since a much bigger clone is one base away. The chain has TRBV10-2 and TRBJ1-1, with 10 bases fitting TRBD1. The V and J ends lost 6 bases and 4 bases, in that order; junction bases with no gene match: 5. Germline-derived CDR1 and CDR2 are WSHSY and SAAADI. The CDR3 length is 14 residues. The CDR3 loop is CASRAGTGVTEAFF. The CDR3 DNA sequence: TGCGCCAGCAGGGCCGGGACAGGGGTCACTGAAGCTTTCTTT.

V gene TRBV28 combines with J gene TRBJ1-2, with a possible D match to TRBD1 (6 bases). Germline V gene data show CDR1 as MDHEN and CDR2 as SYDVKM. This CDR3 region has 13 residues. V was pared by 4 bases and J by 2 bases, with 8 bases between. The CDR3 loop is CASSYQGNYGYTF. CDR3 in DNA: TGTGCCAGCAGTTATCAGGGGAACTATGGCTACACCTTC.

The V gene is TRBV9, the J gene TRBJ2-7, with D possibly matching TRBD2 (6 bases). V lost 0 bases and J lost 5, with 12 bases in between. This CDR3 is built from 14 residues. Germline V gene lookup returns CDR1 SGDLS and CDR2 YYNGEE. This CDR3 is CASSVEPGEHEQYF. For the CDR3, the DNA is TGTGCCAGCAGCGTAGAGCCGGGGGAACACGAGCAGTACTTC.

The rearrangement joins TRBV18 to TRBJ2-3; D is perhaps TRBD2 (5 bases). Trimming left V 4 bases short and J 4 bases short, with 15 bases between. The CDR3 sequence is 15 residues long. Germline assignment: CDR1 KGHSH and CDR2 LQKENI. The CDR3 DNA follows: TGTGCCAGCTCACTTGAGGGAGTCGGCTCAGATACGCAGTATTTT. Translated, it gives CASSLEGVGSDTQYF.